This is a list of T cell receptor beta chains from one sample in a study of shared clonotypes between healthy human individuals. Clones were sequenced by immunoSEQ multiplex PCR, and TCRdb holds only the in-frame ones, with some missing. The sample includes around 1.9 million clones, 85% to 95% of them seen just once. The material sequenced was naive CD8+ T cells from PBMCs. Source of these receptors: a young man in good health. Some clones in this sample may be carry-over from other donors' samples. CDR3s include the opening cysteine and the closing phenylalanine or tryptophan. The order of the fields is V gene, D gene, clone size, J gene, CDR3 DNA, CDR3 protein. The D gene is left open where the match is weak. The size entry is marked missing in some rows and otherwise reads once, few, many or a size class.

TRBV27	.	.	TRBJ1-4	TGTGCCAGCAGTTTACTCGGGCAGGGAAACGAAAAACTGTTTTTT	CASSLLGQGNEKLFF
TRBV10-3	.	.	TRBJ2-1	TGTGCCATCAGTGAGTCGGGCGGGTGGTTCGGGTCCTACAATGAGCAGTTCTTC	CAISESGGWFGSYNEQFF
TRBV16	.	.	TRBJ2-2	TGTGCCAGCAGTCTGGGGGCCCAGAACACCGGGGAGCTGTTTTTT	CASSLGAQNTGELFF
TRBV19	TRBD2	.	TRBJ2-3	TGTGCCAGTTGGGCGCGGGAGAAAACAGATACGCAGTATTTT	CASWAREKTDTQYF
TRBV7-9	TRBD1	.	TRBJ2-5	TGTGCCAGCAGGGGACAGGGGTGGCAAGAGACCCAGTACTTC	CASRGQGWQETQYF
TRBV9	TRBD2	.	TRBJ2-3	TGTGCCAGCAGCGTAGATCGGACTAGCGGGAGTAAGGATACGCAGTATTTT	CASSVDRTSGSKDTQYF
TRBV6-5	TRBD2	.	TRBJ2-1	TGTGCCAGCAGCGTAGCGGGAGGCCACTACAATGAGCAGTTCTTC	CASSVAGGHYNEQFF
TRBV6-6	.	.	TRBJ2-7	TGTGCCAGCAGTTACCAGCCAGGGACCTCCTACGAGCAGTACTTC	CASSYQPGTSYEQYF
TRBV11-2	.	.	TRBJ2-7	TGTGCCAGCAGTTTATTCAGGGACTACGAGCAGTACTTC	CASSLFRDYEQYF
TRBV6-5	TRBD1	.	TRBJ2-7	TGTGCCAGCAGTTCCCGACAGGGGCGAGACTACGAGCAGTACTTC	CASSSRQGRDYEQYF
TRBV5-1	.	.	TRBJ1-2	TGCGCCAGCAGCCTTTCCCCTAACTATGGCTACACCTTC	CASSLSPNYGYTF
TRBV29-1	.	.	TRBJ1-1	TGCAGCGCCGCGGGGGGCCAAGACATGAACACTGAAGCTTTCTTT	CSAAGGQDMNTEAFF
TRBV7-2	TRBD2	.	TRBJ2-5	TGTGCCAGCAGCTCCCCGGGACTAGGAAGACAAGAGACCCAGTACTTC	CASSSPGLGRQETQYF
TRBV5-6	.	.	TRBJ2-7	TGTGCCAGCAGCTTCGACGGACCCTACGAGCAGTACTTC	CASSFDGPYEQYF
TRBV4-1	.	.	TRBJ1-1	TGCGCCAGCAGCCTAATCGGCGCGAACACTGAAGCTTTCTTT	CASSLIGANTEAFF
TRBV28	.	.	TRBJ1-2	TGTGCCAGCAGTCCAGACCCGAGAGGCTACACCTTC	CASSPDPRGYTF
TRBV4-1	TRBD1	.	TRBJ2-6	TGCGCCAGCAGCCAGAGGACAGGGGACTCTGGGGCCAACGTCCTGACTTTC	CASSQRTGDSGANVLTF
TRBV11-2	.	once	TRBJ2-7	TGTGCCAGCAGCTTAGGACTAGGCATTGAGCAGTACTTC	CASSLGLGIEQYF
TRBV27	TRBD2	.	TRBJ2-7	TGTGCCAGCAGTCCGCGGGAGGCCTCCTACGAGCAGTACTTC	CASSPREASYEQYF
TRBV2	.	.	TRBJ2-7	TGTGCCTACAACCCCTTGAGCTCCTACGAGCAGTACTTC	CAYNPLSSYEQYF
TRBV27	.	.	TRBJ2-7	TGTGCCAGCCGTAAGTGGGAAAGCTACGAGCAGTACTTC	CASRKWESYEQYF
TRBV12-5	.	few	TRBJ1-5	TGTGCTAGTGGTACCGCCCTCAATCAGCCCCAGCATTTT	CASGTALNQPQHF
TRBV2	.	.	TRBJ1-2	TGTGCCAGCACAAGAGGAGGGGACCCTAACTATGGCTACACCTTC	CASTRGGDPNYGYTF
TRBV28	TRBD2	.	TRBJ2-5	TGTGCCAGCAGTTCAGCGGGAGGATCGCCACAAGAGACCCAGTACTTC	CASSSAGGSPQETQYF
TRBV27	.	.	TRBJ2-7	TGTGCCAGCAGTGGGACACCCATTGAGCAGTACTTC	CASSGTPIEQYF
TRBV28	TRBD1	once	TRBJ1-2	TGTGCCAGCAGTACAAGGGACAGGGGATTTTTCTATGGCTACACCTTC	CASSTRDRGFFYGYTF
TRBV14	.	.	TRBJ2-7	TGTGCCAGCAGCCAAGAGGGCCGCTCCTACGAGCAGTACTTC	CASSQEGRSYEQYF
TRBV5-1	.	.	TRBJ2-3	TGCGCCAGCAGCTTGTTTTCAGGGAAGACAGATACGCAGTATTTT	CASSLFSGKTDTQYF
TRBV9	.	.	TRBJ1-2	TGTGCCAGCAGCGTAGAACCGGACAGTTTTTACTATGGCTACACCTTC	CASSVEPDSFYYGYTF
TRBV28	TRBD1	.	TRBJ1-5	TGTGCCACAACCGGGACAGAGATGAATCAGCCCCAGCATTTT	CATTGTEMNQPQHF
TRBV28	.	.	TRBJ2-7	TGTGCCAGCAGTTTTACCCCCGACAGGAACTCCTACGAGCAGTACTTC	CASSFTPDRNSYEQYF
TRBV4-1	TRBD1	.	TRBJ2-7	TGCGCCAGCAGCCCCACCGGGGCACAGGGGCCGTACTTC	CASSPTGAQGPYF
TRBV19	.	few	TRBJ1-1	TGTGCCAGCCCGGGACGGACCACTGAAGCTTTCTTT	CASPGRTTEAFF
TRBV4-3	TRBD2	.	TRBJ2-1	TGCGCCAGCAGCTCCGGAACAGTACTAGCGGGAGTCGACAATGAGCAGTTCTTC	CASSSGTVLAGVDNEQFF
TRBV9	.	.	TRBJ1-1	TGTGCCAGCAGCGAGATCCCGGGGGGAGCTTTCTTT	CASSEIPGGAFF
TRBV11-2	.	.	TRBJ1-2	TGTGCCAGCAGTACCCGGTCAGGGATTAACTATGGCTACACCTTC	CASSTRSGINYGYTF
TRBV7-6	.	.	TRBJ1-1	TGTGCCAGCAGCTTATCCTATGCCACTGAAGCTTTCTTT	CASSLSYATEAFF
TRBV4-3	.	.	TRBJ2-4	TGCGCCAGCAGCCCGAGTCGGGGTACGGGTAACATTCAGTACTTC	CASSPSRGTGNIQYF
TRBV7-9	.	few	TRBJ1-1	TGTGCCAGCAGCCCCCGGTTCGGGATGAACACTGAAGCTTTCTTT	CASSPRFGMNTEAFF
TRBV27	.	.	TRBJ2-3	TGTGCCACCCGGGACTTCCCGGGGGGCACAGATACGCAGTATTTT	CATRDFPGGTDTQYF
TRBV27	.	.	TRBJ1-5	TGTGCCAGCAGTTTATCCAGGAATCAGCCCCAGCATTTT	CASSLSRNQPQHF